The clone carrying this T cell receptor beta chain was picked up a small number of times. Antigen: not known. The sample originates from a study of T cells after yellow fever vaccination. Looking at the study overall: The SMART-Seq v4 Ultra Low Input method served to prepare the low-cell-number fractions.

UMIs and a universal primer site were added when TCR cDNA was made by 5'RACE template switching. TCRdb called the 5' RACE reads again in MiXCR, with one record for every CDR3 protein. Among hundreds of thousands of distinct CDR3 sequences listed, 19% were seen once. Findings and limits, study-wide: The booster response re-showed most primary clones: 95% to 96% CD4, 88% CD8.

This CDR3 has 17 residues. V gave up 6 bases and J gave up 4 bases; unmatched junction bases: 11. The germline V gene has CDR1 MRHNA and CDR2 SNTAGT. The clonotype originates from a man in his thirties or forties who received the YFV17D yellow fever vaccine. The sequences come from PBMCs, collected 15 days after the yellow fever booster vaccination. The chain links TRBV6-4 to TRBJ2-1; 11 nucleotides line up with TRBD2. Written as DNA, the CDR3 is TGTGCCAGCAGCAACGTCCCGACTAGCGGGATATACAATGAGCAGTTCTTC. It translates to CASSNVPTSGIYNEQFF.